These T cell receptor beta chains were read from a single sample in a study of spatial heterogeneity in lung cancer. TCRdb fed the 5' RACE reads into MiXCR, producing one record per CDR3 protein. The sample yields 20,000 or so distinct CDR3 sequences, 8% to 10% seen once. Sequencing used PBMCs, obtained at follow-up. All receptors come from a female donor with early-stage non-small cell lung cancer. Each CDR3 is given with its conserved first and last residue. D genes are given only for firm matches. Not all rows give a size; the values are once, few, many and, for expanded clones, a class.

TRBJ2-7 TRBV14 many NA TGTGCCAGCAGCCAAAACCGGTACGAGCAGTACTTC CASSQNRYEQYF
TRBJ2-7 TRBV6-2/TRBV6-3 few TRBD1 TGTGCCAGCAGAGGGACAGGGAGGGCCTACGAGCAGTACTTC CASRGTGRAYEQYF
TRBJ2-1 TRBV2 many NA TGTGCCAGCATCGAAGGTAGCGGACCTTCCAATGAGCAGTTCTTC CASIEGSGPSNEQFF
TRBJ2-1 TRBV20-1 few TRBD2 TGCAGTGCTAAAAATAGCGGGGGCTACAATGAGCAGTTCTTC CSAKNSGGYNEQFF
TRBJ2-1 TRBV29-1 NA NA TGCAGCGTTAAACTAGGGGGGGATGAGCAGTTCTTC CSVKLGGDEQFF
TRBJ2-2 TRBV29-1 many NA TGCAGCGTCAGTTCGGGGGCTTGGGCCGGGGAGCTGTTTTTT CSVSSGAWAGELFF
TRBJ2-7 TRBV27 many NA TGTGCCAGCAGTTTGGGGGGCGGGGGCGAGCAGTACTTC CASSLGGGGEQYF
TRBJ1-2 TRBV6-5 many NA TGTGCCAGCACCCCGGACGGATCCTATGGCTACACCTTC CASTPDGSYGYTF
TRBJ1-2 TRBV5-1 NA NA TGCGCCAGCAGTTCGGACAGATCCTATGGCTACACCTTC CASSSDRSYGYTF
TRBJ1-5 TRBV4-1 many TRBD1 TGCGCCAGCAGCCAAGCCGCTAGGACAGGGAGCAATCAGCCCCAGCATTTT CASSQAARTGSNQPQHF
TRBJ1-1 TRBV3-1 few NA TGTGCCAGCAGGCCCCGCCAGGGGACTGAAGCTTTCTTT CASRPRQGTEAFF
TRBJ2-7 TRBV7-9 few NA TGTGCCAGCAGCTTGATGGAGGGTTGGAGCTCCTACGAGCAGTACTTC CASSLMEGWSSYEQYF
TRBJ2-7 TRBV6-2/TRBV6-3 NA TRBD2 TGTGCCAGCAGACCGCAAGGGACTAGCGGATCCTACGAGCAGTACTTC CASRPQGTSGSYEQYF
TRBJ2-3 TRBV28 many NA TGTGCCAGTTTACAGGGAACTAGCACAGATACGCAGTATTTT CASLQGTSTDTQYF
TRBJ2-6 TRBV5-5 many NA TGTGCCAGCAGCTTGGGGACACGATTCTCGGGGGCCAACGTCCTGACTTTC CASSLGTRFSGANVLTF
TRBJ1-6 TRBV7-2 many NA TGTGCCAGCAGCTTAGCGCAAATAGGCGGTTCACCCCTCCACTTT CASSLAQIGGSPLHF
TRBJ1-1 TRBV7-9 many NA TGTGCCAGCCGCGGGGCCTTGAACACTGAAGCTTTCTTT CASRGALNTEAFF
TRBJ1-1 TRBV5-6 many NA TGTGCCAGCAGCTGGGACTATAACACTGAAGCTTTCTTT CASSWDYNTEAFF
TRBJ1-2 TRBV9 many TRBD1 TGTGCCAGCAGCGTAGCCGCGACAGGGAACTATGGCTACACCTTC CASSVAATGNYGYTF
TRBJ2-3 TRBV29-1 many TRBD1 TGCAGCGTAGGAGCGGGACAGGGGTTCACAGATACGCAGTATTTT CSVGAGQGFTDTQYF
TRBJ2-7 TRBV28 many NA TGTGCCAGCAGTTCCGGGGGCTGGGGGCAGTACTTC CASSSGGWGQYF
TRBJ1-4 TRBV3-1 many TRBD1 TGTGCCAGCAGCCTCGCGGGACAGGCGATAGGAAAACTGTTTTTT CASSLAGQAIGKLFF
TRBJ2-5 TRBV6-2/TRBV6-3 few NA TGTGCCTGCAGCCCAGGGGGGGGCGCGGGACAAGAGACCCAGTACTTC CACSPGGGAGQETQYF
TRBJ2-3 TRBV19 NA NA TGTGCCAGTACCCTGGGGGGGGCAGGAGATACGCAGTATTTT CASTLGGAGDTQYF
TRBJ1-4 TRBV20-1 many NA TGCAGTGCTACCGGGGGGGAGGAAAAACTGTTTTTT CSATGGEEKLFF
TRBJ1-5 TRBV19 many NA TGTGCCAGTAGTATAGTAGGGGGGCCTAATCAGCCCCAGCATTTT CASSIVGGPNQPQHF
TRBJ1-5 TRBV5-6 many NA TGTGCCAGCAGTCCCCACGGGACGTCAAATCAGCCCCAGCATTTT CASSPHGTSNQPQHF
TRBJ1-1 TRBV20-1 NA NA TGCAGTGCCGGGCAATGGAACACTGAAGCTTTCTTT CSAGQWNTEAFF
TRBJ2-2 TRBV19 many NA TGTGCCAGTAAGGAGGGCAGGTACACCGGGGAGCTGTTTTTT CASKEGRYTGELFF
TRBJ1-5 TRBV6-2/TRBV6-3 many TRBD1 TGTGCCACCGGGGAGACAGGGCGGAGTCAGCCCCAGCATTTT CATGETGRSQPQHF
TRBJ1-5 TRBV7-2 NA TRBD1 TGTGCCAGCAGCTTAGGCGGACAGGGGACTCAGCCCCAGCATTTT CASSLGGQGTQPQHF
TRBJ2-3 TRBV20-1 many NA TGCAGTGCTAGATCCCAGGAGGGCACAGATACGCAGTATTTT CSARSQEGTDTQYF
TRBJ2-3 TRBV3-2 many NA TGTGCCAGCAGCCAAGAGTATTCCGGACTAGCGGGGGGTTATCCGGCCACAGATACGCAGTATTTT CASSQEYSGLAGGYPATDTQYF
TRBJ2-5 TRBV6-5 few NA TGTGCCAGCAGCCTGGTTTACGCGGGACTTCCGACCCAGTACTTC CASSLVYAGLPTQYF
TRBJ2-7 TRBV28 many NA TGTGCCAGCAGGTTACACTACGGGAGTCCCTACGAGCAGTACTTC CASRLHYGSPYEQYF
TRBJ1-1 TRBV5-4 NA NA TGTGCCAGCAGCTTGATGGTGGGGGACACTGAAGCTTCCTTT CASSLMVGDTEASF
TRBJ1-5 TRBV18 few NA TGTGCCAGCTCACCACCGGCAGGGGACAATCAGCCCCAGCATTTT CASSPPAGDNQPQHF
TRBJ2-5 TRBV30 many NA TGTGCCTGGAGTAGTAGTGGCGAGGAGACCCAGTACTTC CAWSSSGEETQYF
TRBJ1-5 TRBV28 NA TRBD1 TGTGCCAGCTTCGAAGGGGGCCGGGGCAATCAGCCCCAGCATTTT CASFEGGRGNQPQHF
TRBJ2-2 TRBV11-2 medium-sized TRBD1 TGTGCCAGCAGCTTAGGACAGGGGACCGGGGAGCTGTTTTTT CASSLGQGTGELFF
TRBJ1-2 TRBV7-9 many NA TGTGCCAGCAGCCAGGCACGGAAGAACTATGGCTACACCTTC CASSQARKNYGYTF
TRBJ1-1 TRBV6-5 NA NA TGTGCCAGCAGTTACTCGATGGGCACAGGGTGGTTGACTGAAGCTTTCTTT CASSYSMGTGWLTEAFF
TRBJ2-1 TRBV28 many TRBD2 TGTGCCAGCAGTGAACAAACTAGCGGGAGGGCCGGTGAGCAGTTCTTC CASSEQTSGRAGEQFF
TRBJ1-1 TRBV5-1 many NA TGCGCCAGCAGCGATTTTAAGGGAGACACTGAAGCTTTCTTT CASSDFKGDTEAFF
TRBJ1-6 TRBV10-3 once NA TGTGCCATCAGTGACGGTCAGCAAGATAATTCATCCCTCCACTTT CAISDGQQDNSSLHF
TRBJ1-6 TRBV20-1 many NA TGCAGTGCTAACAGGGCCCCGAATTCACCCCTCCACTTT CSANRAPNSPLHF
TRBJ2-3 TRBV6-5 many TRBD1 TGTGCCAGCAGTTACCGACAGGGGGCGGGCACAGATACGCAGTATTTT CASSYRQGAGTDTQYF
TRBJ2-3 TRBV24-1 NA TRBD2 TGTGCCACCAGTGATTCCCTCGGCGGGGGTCTTCCCGATACGCAGTATTTT CATSDSLGGGLPDTQYF
TRBJ2-5 TRBV23-1 many NA TGCGCCAGCAGTCACAAAGACAGGGGAGGGCGAGAGACCCAGTACTTC CASSHKDRGGRETQYF